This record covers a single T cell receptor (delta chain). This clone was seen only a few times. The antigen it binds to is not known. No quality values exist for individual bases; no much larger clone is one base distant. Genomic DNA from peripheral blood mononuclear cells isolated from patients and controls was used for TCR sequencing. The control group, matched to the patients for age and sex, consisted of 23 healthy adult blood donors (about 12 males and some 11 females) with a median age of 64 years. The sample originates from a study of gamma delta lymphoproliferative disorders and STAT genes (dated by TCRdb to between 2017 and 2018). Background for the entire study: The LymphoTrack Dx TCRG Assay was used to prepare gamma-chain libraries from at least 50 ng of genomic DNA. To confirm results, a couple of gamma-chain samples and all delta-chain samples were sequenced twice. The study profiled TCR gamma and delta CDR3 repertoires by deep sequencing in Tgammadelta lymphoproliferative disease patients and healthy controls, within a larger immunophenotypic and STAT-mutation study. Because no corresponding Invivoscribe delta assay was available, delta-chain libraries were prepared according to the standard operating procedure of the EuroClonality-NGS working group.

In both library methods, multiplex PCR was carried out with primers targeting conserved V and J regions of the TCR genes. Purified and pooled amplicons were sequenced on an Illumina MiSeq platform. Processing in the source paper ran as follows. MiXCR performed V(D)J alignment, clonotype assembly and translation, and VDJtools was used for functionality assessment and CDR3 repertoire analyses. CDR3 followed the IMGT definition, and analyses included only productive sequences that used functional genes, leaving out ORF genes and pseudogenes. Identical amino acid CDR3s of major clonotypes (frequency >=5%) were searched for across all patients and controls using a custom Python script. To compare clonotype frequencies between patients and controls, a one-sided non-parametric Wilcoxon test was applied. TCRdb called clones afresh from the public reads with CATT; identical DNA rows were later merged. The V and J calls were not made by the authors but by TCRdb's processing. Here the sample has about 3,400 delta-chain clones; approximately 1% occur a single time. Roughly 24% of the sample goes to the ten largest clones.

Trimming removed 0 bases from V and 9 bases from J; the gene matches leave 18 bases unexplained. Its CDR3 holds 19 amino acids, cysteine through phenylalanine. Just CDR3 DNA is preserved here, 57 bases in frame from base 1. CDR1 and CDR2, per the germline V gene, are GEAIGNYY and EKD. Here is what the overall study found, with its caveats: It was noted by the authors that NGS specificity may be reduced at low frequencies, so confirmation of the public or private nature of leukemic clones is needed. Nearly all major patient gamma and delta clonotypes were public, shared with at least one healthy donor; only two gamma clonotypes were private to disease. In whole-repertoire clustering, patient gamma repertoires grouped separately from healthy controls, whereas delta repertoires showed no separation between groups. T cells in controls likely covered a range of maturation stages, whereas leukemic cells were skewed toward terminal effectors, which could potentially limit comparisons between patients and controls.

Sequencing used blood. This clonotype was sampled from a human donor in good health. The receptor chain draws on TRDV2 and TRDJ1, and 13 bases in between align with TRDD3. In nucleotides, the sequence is TGTGCCTGTGACACCTTGGGTCTTAGACTGGGGGATACGCCAGGGGAACTCATCTTT. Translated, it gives CACDTLGLRLGDTPGELIF.